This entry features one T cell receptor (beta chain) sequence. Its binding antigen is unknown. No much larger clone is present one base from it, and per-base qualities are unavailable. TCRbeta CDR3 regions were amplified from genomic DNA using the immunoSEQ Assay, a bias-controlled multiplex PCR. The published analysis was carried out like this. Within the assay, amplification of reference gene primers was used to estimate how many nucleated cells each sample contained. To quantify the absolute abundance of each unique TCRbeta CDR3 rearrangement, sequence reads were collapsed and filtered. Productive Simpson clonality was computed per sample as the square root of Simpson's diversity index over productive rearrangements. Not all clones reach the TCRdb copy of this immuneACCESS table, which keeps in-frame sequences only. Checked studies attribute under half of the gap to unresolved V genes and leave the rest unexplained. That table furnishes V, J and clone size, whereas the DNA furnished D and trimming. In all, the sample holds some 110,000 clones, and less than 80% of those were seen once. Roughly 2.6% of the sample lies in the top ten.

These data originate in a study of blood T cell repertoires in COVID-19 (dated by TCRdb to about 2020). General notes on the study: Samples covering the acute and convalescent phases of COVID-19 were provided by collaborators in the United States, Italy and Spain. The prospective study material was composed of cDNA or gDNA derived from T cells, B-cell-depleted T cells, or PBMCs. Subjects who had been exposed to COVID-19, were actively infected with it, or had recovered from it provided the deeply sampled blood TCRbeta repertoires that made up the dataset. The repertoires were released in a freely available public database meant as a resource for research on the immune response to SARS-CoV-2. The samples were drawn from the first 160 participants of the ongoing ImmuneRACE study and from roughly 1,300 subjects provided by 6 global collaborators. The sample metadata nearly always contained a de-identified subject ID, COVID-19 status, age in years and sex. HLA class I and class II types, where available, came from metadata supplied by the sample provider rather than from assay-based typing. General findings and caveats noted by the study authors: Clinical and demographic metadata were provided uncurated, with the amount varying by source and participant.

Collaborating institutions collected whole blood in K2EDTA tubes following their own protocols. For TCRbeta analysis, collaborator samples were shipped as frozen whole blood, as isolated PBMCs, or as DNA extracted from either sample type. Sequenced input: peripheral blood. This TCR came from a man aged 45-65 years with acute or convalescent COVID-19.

The CDR3 protein: CASSQREGIDTQYF. The sequence in DNA is TGTGCCAGCTCACAGCGGGAGGGCATCGATACGCAGTATTTT. The V gene is TRBV18 and the J gene is TRBJ2-3, and 10 junctional nucleotides match TRBD2. The germline V and J ends show losses of 4 bases and 6 bases respectively, and no gene match explains 4 bases of the junction. CDR1 KGHSH and CDR2 LQKENI were looked up in the germline V gene. From the cysteine up to the phenylalanine, the CDR3 has a length of 14 residues. Here the CDR3 DNA is all that survives: 42 bases in frame from base 1. With the portions outside the CDR3 filled from the reference TRBV18 and TRBJ2-3 genes, the complete variable region becomes NAGVMQNPRHLVRRRGQEARLRCSPMKGHSHVYWYRQLPEEGLKFMVYLQKENIIDESGMPKERFSAEFPKEGPSILRIQQVVRGDSAAYFCASSQREGIDTQYFGPGTRLTVL.